Each of the 14 T cell receptor beta chains below was sequenced from the same sample in a study of OX40 agonist ivuxolimab in advanced cancers. Repertoires were generated with immunoSEQ multiplex PCR, while TCRdb's copy carries only in-frame clones and drops some. Of about 46,000 clones listed, around nine tenths are singletons. This sample comprised CD4+ or CD8+ T cells sorted from blood, obtained in a trial of the OX40 agonist ivuxolimab. These receptors were obtained from an adult with an advanced solid tumor such as melanoma, head and neck, liver or kidney cancer.

The chain has TRBV10-3 and TRBJ2-7; D is undetermined. Trimming pared 4 bases from V and 5 bases from J, leaving 18 bases between. CDR1 is ENHRY, CDR2 SYGVKD, per germline. The CDR3 loop spans 15 amino acids. The CDR3 nucleotides read TGTGCCATCAGTGGCCAGACCCTTACGGCGGACGAGCAGTACTTC. Amino acids: CAISGQTLTADEQYF.

The V and J genes are TRBV7-9 and TRBJ2-7; possibly TRBD2 for D (6 bases). CDR3 size: 15 residues. The V end was cut by 5 bases, the J end by 1 base, with 15 bases between. Germline loops: CDR1 SEHNR, CDR2 FQNEAQ (reference sequence). CDR3 in amino acids: CASSLGTGESYEQYF. In DNA form, the CDR3 reads TGTGCCAGCAGCCTCGGGACTGGAGAATCCTACGAGCAGTACTTC.

The chain uses TRBV5-4 and TRBJ2-2, with TRBD2 identical over 7 bases. Germline CDR1 is SGHNT and CDR2 is YYREEE (reference sequence). The length of the CDR3 is 16 residues. V was pared by 0 bases and J by 1 base, with 3 bases of the junction left unmatched. As DNA, the CDR3 is TGTGCCAGCAGCTTGGCTAGCGGACGGAACACCGGGGAGCTGTTTTTT. Amino acid sequence: CASSLASGRNTGELFF.

The CDR3 DNA sequence: TGTGCCAGCAGCTTTGTCCTCTACGAGCAGTACTTC. This codes for CASSFVLYEQYF. The chain recombines TRBV7-9 with TRBJ2-7; D gene uncertain. Trimming took 3 bases from V and 3 from J, leaving 6 bases between them. The CDR3 sequence is 12 residues long. Germline CDR1 reads SEHNR; CDR2 reads FQNEAQ (reference sequence).

This clone has a single count. The chain combines TRBV6-5 with TRBJ2-7; D possibly corresponds to TRBD2 (5 bases). Trimming stripped 4 bases from V and 3 bases from J, with 10 bases between. The CDR3 spans 13 residues. Germline CDR1 is MNHEY and CDR2 is SVGAGI. The CDR3: CASSSSTVYEQYF. DNA for the CDR3: TGTGCCAGCAGTTCTAGCACAGTCTACGAGCAGTACTTC.

CDR3 residues: CATQLSRERYQETQYF. The CDR3 DNA reads as TGTGCCACCCAACTAAGTCGGGAGCGCTACCAAGAGACCCAGTACTTC. The chain is built from TRBV6-6 and TRBJ2-5, with a tentative D call TRBD2 (6 bases). This CDR3 spans 16 amino acids. The germline V gene encodes CDR1 MNHNY and CDR2 SVGAGI (reference sequence). V lost 10 bases to trimming and J lost 0 bases, with 21 bases between them.

This rearrangement joins TRBV7-9 to TRBJ2-1; perhaps TRBD1 as D (5 bases). The CDR3 sequence is 12 residues long. V was trimmed by 5 bases and J by 6 bases, leaving 8 bases between them. Looked up from germline, CDR1 is SEHNR and CDR2 is FQNEAQ (reference sequence). CDR3 amino acids: CASSLDSNEQFF. The CDR3 DNA reads TGTGCCAGCAGCCTCGACAGCAATGAGCAGTTCTTC.

The chain has TRBV6-5 and TRBJ1-1, with a possible D match to TRBD1 (5 bases). CDR1 and CDR2 from the germline V gene are MNHEY and SVGAGI. Trimming pared 7 bases from V and 1 base from J, leaving 16 bases between. The CDR3 totals 15 residues. Written as DNA, the CDR3 is TGTGCCAGCACCAAATCTAGGGGCTGGAACACTGAAGCTTTCTTT. Translation gives CASTKSRGWNTEAFF.

The chain is built from TRBV6-6 and TRBJ2-1; 12 bases are shared with TRBD2. The CDR3 has 15 amino acids. The germline gives CDR1 MNHNY, CDR2 SVGAGI (reference sequence). V lost 5 bases to trimming and J lost 7 bases; unmatched junction nucleotides: 6. This CDR3 is CASSLAGGPSNEQFF. CDR3 in DNA: TGTGCCAGCAGTCTAGCGGGAGGGCCCTCGAATGAGCAGTTCTTC.

This clone was seen a few times. The rearrangement links TRBV30 to TRBJ1-5; maybe TRBD1 (6 bases). The length of the CDR3 is 13 residues. V lost 0 bases and J 5 bases, leaving 8 bases between the germline ends. Germline assignment: CDR1 GTSNPN and CDR2 SVGIG (reference sequence). CDR3 DNA: TGTGCCTGGAGTGTCCAGGGGTATCAGCCCCAGCATTTT. Encoded protein: CAWSVQGYQPQHF.

The chain has TRBV5-3 and TRBJ2-1; D may be TRBD1 or TRBD2 (6 bases each). Being an ORF, TRBV5-3 has a function that is uncertain. There are 13 residues in the CDR3. V was pared by 0 bases and J by 11 bases, with 12 bases between. CDR3 sequence: CARSLGGGPKQFF. DNA for the CDR3: TGTGCCAGAAGCTTGGGTGGGGGGCCCAAGCAGTTCTTC.

The chain recombines TRBV11-2 with TRBJ2-5; D not resolved. Germline values: CDR1 SGHAT, CDR2 FQNNGV. V was shortened by 7 bases and J by 5 bases, with 14 bases between the two germline ends. CDR3 length: 13 amino acids. The CDR3 DNA follows: TGTGCCAGCACCTCCGGTTTTGTCGAGACCCAGTACTTC. Protein product: CASTSGFVETQYF.

This clone has just one count. V is TRBV6-5 and J is TRBJ2-7; the match to TRBD1 covers 9 bases. Germline V lookup: CDR1 MNHEY, CDR2 SVGAGI. The CDR3 covers 14 residues. Trimming removed 6 bases from V and 1 base from J; junction bases left unmatched: 4. CDR3 coding DNA: TGTGCCAGCAGCTCGGACAGGGGATCCTACGAGCAGTACTTC. Translation gives CASSSDRGSYEQYF.

CDR3 sequence reads: CSALAGGLEQYF. The CDR3 DNA follows: TGCAGCGCTCTAGCGGGAGGGCTCGAGCAGTACTTC. The chain is built from TRBV29-1 and TRBJ2-7; TRBD2 matches at 12 bases. Trimming cost V 7 bases and J 6 bases; bases outside gene matches: 4. Germline assignment: CDR1 SQVTM and CDR2 ANQGSEA. The CDR3 consists of 12 residues.